The source of this T cell receptor beta chain is a study of shared clonotypes between healthy human individuals. For the study at large: Donors consisted of a couple of women and three men between 18 and 49. Study-level points and caveats: The generation probabilities recorded for non-shared clonotypes fell below those of clonotypes shared by all four donors.

All donors were Caucasian adults living in Nashville, Tennessee. Measured with immunoSEQ multiplex PCR; TCRdb has only the in-frame clones, and not every one. The table has about 1.5 million clones, nearly 99% seen once. This clone was found once. Its antigen remains unknown. This TCR came from a man between 25 and 39 years old in good health. The specimen sequenced was naive CD4+ T cells sorted from blood. Subset reported: CD45RA+ positively selected.

CDR3 loop: CASSGPGGPSYEQYF. The CDR3 DNA follows: TGTGCCAGCAGTGGGCCGGGGGGGCCATCCTACGAGCAGTACTTC. The chain employs TRBV27 and TRBJ2-7; 8 bases fit TRBD2. CDR3 length: 15 residues. V shed 5 bases and J 1 base; nucleotides not matched to a gene: 7. Looked up from germline, CDR1 is MNHEY and CDR2 is SMNVEV (reference sequence).